Given below is one T cell receptor beta chain in context. Its matching antigen is unknown. This specimen belongs to a study of shared clonotypes between healthy human individuals. Study-level information: Used for every donor were three CD4 naive, three CD4 memory, two CD8 naive and one CD8 memory plate. Study-level findings and limits: Expectations were that clonotype sharing among donors would be affected by sequencing depth. All-four-donor shared clonotypes had higher generation probabilities than non-shared clonotypes did.

The assay was immunoSEQ multiplex PCR, and TCRdb's table has in-frame clones only and misses some. The table shows 2 million to 2.5 million clones, with roughly 93% occurring only once. The germline gives CDR1 SGHDN, CDR2 FVKESK. The V gene end was trimmed by 4 bases and the J gene end by 7 bases; junction bases not matched to a gene: 13. The CDR3 loop spans 16 amino acids. Sample: naive CD4+ T cells from PBMCs. Stated subset: CD45RA+ positively selected. The chain links TRBV14 to TRBJ2-7, with 10 bases that match TRBD2. The receptor's source is a man between 18 and 35 years old in good health. Some clones in this sample may be carry-over from other donors' samples. The CDR3 reads CASSLAPGLAPVEQYF. The CDR3 DNA sequence: TGTGCCAGCAGCCTCGCGCCGGGACTAGCGCCAGTGGAGCAGTACTTC.